What follows describes a single T cell receptor beta chain. The data derive from a study of CD8 T cells in Susac syndrome. An amount of RNA that ranged from about 0.45 to 1 ug was reverse transcribed with random hexamers. TCR beta CDR3 was amplified by immunoSEQ multiplex PCR. This amplification extended across 54 Vbeta and 13 Jbeta segments. TCRdb processed the immunoSEQ multiplex PCR reads anew with MiXCR; each CDR3 protein has one entry. The profile shows just under 95,000 distinct CDR3 sequences, around 94% of them singletons. Sequencing of TCR beta was carried out in blood CD8+ and CD4+ T cells. The Susac syndrome patients fit the recently defined diagnostic criteria for definite or probable disease. The V gene end was trimmed by 6 bases and the J gene end by 5 bases; junction bases not matched to a gene: 7. The CDR3 length is 13 residues. Germline assignment: CDR1 GTSNPN and CDR2 SVGIG (reference sequence).

The chain employs TRBV30 and TRBJ2-7; TRBD1 aligns across 10 bases. Sequencing was done on a sample of CD4+ T cells from PBMCs. The TCR originated in a human donor with Susac syndrome. The CDR3 DNA reads TGTGCCTGTACTACTGGACAGGGGGACGAGCAGTACTTC. Residues: CACTTGQGDEQYF.